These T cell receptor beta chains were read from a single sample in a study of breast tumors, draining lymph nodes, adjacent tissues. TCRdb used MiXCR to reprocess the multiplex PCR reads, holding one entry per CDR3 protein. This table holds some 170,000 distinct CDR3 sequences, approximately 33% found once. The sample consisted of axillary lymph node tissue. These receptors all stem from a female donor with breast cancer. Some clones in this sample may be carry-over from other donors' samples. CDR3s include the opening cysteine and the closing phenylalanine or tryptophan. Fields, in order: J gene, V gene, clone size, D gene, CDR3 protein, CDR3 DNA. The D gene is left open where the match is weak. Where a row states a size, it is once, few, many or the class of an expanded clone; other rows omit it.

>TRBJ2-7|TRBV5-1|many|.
CASSLPTSPLQYF
TGCGCCAGCAGTTTGCCTACTAGTCCCCTCCAGTACTTC
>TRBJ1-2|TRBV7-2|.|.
CASSVRTSGSNYGYTF
TGTGCCAGCAGCGTGCGGACTAGCGGGTCCAACTATGGCTACACCTTC
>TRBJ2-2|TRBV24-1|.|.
CATTPPGGTGGLFF
TGTGCTACCACACCTCCGGGGGGCACCGGGGGGCTGTTTTTT
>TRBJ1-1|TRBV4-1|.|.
CASSLSAEAPEAFF
TGTGCCAGCAGTTTATCGGCCGAGGCCCCTGAAGCTTTCTTT
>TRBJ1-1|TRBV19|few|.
CASIESGANTEAFF
TGTGCCAGTATTGAGTCGGGGGCGAACACTGAAGCTTTCTTT
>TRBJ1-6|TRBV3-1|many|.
CASSQLTGRNSPLHF
TGTGCCAGCAGCCAACTCACAGGTCGGAATTCACCCCTCCACTTT
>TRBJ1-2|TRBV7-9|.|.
CTSSSADRGRSYGCTF
.
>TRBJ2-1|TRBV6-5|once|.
CASRRDGRTYNEQFF
TGTGCCAGCAGGCGGGACGGAAGAACCTACAATGAGCAGTTCTTC
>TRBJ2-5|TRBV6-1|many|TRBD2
CASSESGLGGQETQYF
TGTGCCAGCAGTGAGTCCGGCCTCGGGGGGCAAGAGACCCAGTACTTC
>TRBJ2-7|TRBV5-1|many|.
CASTGVGPEQYF
TGCGCCAGCACAGGGGTAGGCCCCGAGCAGTACTTC
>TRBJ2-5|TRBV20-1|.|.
CSARDQVGRAPDGAQYF
TGCAGTGCTAGAGATCAAGTTGGCAGGGCCCCGGACGGGGCCCAGTACTTC
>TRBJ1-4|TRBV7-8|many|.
CASSQTATNEKLFF
TGTGCCAGCAGCCAAACAGCAACTAATGAAAAACTGTTTTTT
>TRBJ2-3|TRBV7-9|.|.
CASSLSWLGVGRGPQYF
TGTGCCAGCAGCTTATCATGGCTGGGGGTAGGTCGAGGTCCGCAGTATTTT
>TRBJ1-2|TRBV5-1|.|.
CASSRIGSNYGYTF
TGCGCCAGCAGTCGGATTGGCAGCAACTACGGCTACACCTTC
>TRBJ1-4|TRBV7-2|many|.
CASSLDVEEKLFF
TGTGCCAGCAGCTTAGATGTTGAGGAAAAACTGTTTTTT
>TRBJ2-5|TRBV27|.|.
CATTRGETQYF
TGTGCCACCACTCGAGGGGAGACCCAGTACTTC
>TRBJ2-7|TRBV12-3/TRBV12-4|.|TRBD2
CAGSLIAGRGEQYF
TGTGCCGGCAGTTTAATAGCGGGAAGAGGAGAGCAGTACTTC
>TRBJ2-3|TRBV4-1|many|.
CASSITSDGETDTQYF
TGCGCCAGCAGCATAACCTCTGACGGGGAGACAGATACGCAGTATTTT
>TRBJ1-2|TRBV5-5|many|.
CASSFRQIYGYTF
TGTGCCAGCAGCTTTAGACAAATCTATGGCTACACCTTC
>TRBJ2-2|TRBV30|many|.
CASRKTGNTGELFF
TGTGCCTCCAGGAAAACTGGGAACACCGGGGAGCTGTTTTTT
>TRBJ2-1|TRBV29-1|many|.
CSGLDDLGEQFF
TGCAGCGGACTAGACGATTTGGGTGAGCAGTTCTTC
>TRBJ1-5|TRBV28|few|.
CASSLLGGDQPQHF
TGTGCCAGCAGTTTATTGGGAGGCGATCAGCCCCAGCATTTT
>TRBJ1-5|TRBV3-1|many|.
CASSPGADSNQPQHF
TGTGCCAGCAGCCCCGGTGCAGATAGCAATCAGCCCCAGCATTTT
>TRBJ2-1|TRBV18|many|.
CASSPSEGMEQFF
TGTGCCAGCTCCCCATCAGAAGGGATGGAACAGTTCTTC
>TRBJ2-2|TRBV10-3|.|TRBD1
CAASTIGTVNTGELFF
TGTGCCGCCAGTACCATCGGGACAGTCAACACCGGGGAGCTGTTTTTT
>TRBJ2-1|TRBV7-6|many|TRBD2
CASSLEARTSGRGEQFF
TGTGCCAGCAGCTTAGAGGCCAGGACTAGCGGGAGGGGTGAGCAGTTCTTC
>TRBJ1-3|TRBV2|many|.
CASSAENTIYF
TGTGCCAGCAGTGCGGAAAACACCATATATTTT
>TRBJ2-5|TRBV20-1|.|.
CSAHQTGQETQYF
TGCAGTGCTCACCAAACAGGTCAAGAGACCCAGTACTTC
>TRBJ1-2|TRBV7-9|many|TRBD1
CASSLGTGGETF
TGTGCCAGCAGCTTGGGGACAGGGGGAGAAACCTTC